This T cell receptor (beta chain) was retrieved from a study of blood T cell repertoires in COVID-19. Overall study context: From the United States, Italy and Spain came samples of acute and convalescent COVID-19. PBMCs, B-cell-depleted T cells, or T cells were the source of the cDNA or gDNA that made up the material.

A Seattle source enrolled patients during active infection and followed them longitudinally. Germline V lookup: CDR1 SGHKS, CDR2 YYEKEE (reference sequence). This CDR3 comprises 16 residues. Method: immunoSEQ multiplex PCR; TCRdb's copy keeps in-frame clones and lacks some. Of 310,000 or so clones listed, more than 85% were seen once; the top ten hold roughly 2.3%. Notes on this clone: Germline is not matched at one junction end, which may reflect a read error. The same CDR3 also results from other DNA sequences found in this sample.

The origin of this receptor is a woman aged 25-40 years with COVID-19, enrolled during active disease. The V gene is TRBV5-5, the J gene TRBJ2-1; the match to TRBD1 covers 8 bases. The sample was peripheral blood. The CDR3: CASSLGGRGPYNEQFF. DNA for the CDR3: TGTGCTAGCAGCTTGGGGGGCAGGGGGCCCTACAATGAGCAGTTCTTC.